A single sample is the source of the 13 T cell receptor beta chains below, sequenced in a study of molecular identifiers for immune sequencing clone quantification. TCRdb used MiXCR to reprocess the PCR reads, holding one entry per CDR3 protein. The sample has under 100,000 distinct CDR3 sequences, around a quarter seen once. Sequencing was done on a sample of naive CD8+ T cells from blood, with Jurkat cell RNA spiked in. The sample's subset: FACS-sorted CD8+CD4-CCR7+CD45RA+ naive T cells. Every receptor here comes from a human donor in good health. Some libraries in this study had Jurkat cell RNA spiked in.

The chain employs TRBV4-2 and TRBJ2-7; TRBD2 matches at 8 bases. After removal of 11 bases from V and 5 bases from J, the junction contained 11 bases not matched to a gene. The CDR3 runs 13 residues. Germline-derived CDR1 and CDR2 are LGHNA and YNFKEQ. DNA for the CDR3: TGTGCCCGCCGCGTGAGCGGGAGTAACGAGCAGTACTTC. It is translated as CARRVSGSNEQYF.

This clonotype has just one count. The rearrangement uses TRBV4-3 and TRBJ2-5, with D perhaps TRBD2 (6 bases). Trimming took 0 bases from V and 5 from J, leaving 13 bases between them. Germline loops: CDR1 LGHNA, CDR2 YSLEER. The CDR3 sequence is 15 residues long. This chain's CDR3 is CASSQDWRGDETQYF. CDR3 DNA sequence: TGCGCCAGCAGCCAAGACTGGAGGGGAGACGAGACCCAGTACTTC.

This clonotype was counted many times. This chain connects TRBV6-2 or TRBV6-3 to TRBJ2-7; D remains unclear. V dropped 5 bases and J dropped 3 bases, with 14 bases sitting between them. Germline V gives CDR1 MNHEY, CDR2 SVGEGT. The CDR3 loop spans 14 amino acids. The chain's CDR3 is CASSLIDTIYEQYF. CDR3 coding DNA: TGTGCCAGCAGTCTTATCGACACCATCTACGAGCAGTACTTC.

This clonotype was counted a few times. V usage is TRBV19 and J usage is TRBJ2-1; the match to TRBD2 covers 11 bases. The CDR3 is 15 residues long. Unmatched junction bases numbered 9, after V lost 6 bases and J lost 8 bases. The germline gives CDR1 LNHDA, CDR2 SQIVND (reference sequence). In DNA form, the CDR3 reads TGTGCCAGTAGCCTTGGGACTAGCGGAGGGGATGAGCAGTTCTTC. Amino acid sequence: CASSLGTSGGDEQFF.

The chain's CDR3 is CASSYATIHTGELFF. The DNA of the CDR3 is TGTGCCAGCAGTTACGCGACCATTCACACCGGGGAGCTGTTTTTT. The V gene is TRBV6-5, the J gene TRBJ2-2; D ambiguous. Trimming stripped 2 bases from V and 3 bases from J, with 10 bases between. This CDR3 contains 15 residues. Germline V gives CDR1 MNHEY, CDR2 SVGAGI.

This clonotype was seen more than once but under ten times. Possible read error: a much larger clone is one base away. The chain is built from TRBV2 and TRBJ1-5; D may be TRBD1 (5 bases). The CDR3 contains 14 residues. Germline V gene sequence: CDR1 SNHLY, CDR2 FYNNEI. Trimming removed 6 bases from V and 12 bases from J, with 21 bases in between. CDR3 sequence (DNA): TGTGCCAGCAGCAGATTCGGGACCGAGTGGCACCAGCATTTT. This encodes CASSRFGTEWHQHF.

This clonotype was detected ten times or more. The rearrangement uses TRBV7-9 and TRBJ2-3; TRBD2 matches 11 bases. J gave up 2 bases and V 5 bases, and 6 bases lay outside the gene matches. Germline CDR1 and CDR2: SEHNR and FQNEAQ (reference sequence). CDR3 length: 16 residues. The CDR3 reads CASSHGLAGNTDTQYF. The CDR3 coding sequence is TGTGCCAGCAGCCACGGACTAGCGGGTAACACAGATACGCAGTATTTT. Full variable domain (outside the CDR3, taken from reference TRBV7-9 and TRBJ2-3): DTGVSQNPRHKITKRGQNVTFRCDPISEHNRLYWYRQTLGQGPEFLTYFQNEAQLEKSRLLSDRFSAERPKGSFSTLEIQRTEQGDSAMYLCASSHGLAGNTDTQYFGPGTRLTVL.

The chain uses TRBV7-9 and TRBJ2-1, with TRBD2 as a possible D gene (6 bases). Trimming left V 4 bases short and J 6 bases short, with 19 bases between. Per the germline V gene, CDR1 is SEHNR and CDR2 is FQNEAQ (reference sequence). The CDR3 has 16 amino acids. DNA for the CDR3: TGTGCCAGCAGCTCGCCGCTAGCGAGGAACAGCAATGAGCAGTTCTTC. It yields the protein CASSSPLARNSNEQFF.

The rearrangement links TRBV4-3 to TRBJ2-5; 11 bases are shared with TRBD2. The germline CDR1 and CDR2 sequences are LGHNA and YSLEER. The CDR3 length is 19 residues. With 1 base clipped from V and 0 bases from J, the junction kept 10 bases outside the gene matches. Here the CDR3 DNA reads TGCGCCAGCAGCCAAGTTCTAGCGGGGGGCACCAACGACCAAGAGACCCAGTACTTC. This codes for CASSQVLAGGTNDQETQYF.

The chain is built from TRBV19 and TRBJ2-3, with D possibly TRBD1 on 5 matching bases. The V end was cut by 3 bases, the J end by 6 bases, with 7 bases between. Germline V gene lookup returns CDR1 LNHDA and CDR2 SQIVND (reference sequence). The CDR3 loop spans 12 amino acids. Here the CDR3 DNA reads TGTGCCAGTAGTATGGGGCCCGATACGCAGTATTTT. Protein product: CASSMGPDTQYF.

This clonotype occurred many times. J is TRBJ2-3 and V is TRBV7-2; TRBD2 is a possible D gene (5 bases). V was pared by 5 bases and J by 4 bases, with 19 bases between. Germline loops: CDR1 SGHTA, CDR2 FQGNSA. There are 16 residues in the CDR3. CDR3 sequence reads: CASSPLGSHGADTQYF. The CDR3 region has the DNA TGTGCCAGCAGCCCTCTTGGGAGCCATGGCGCAGATACGCAGTATTTT. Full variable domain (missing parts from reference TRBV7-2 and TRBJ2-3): GAGVSQSPSNKVTEKGKDVELRCDPISGHTALYWYRQSLGQGLEFLIYFQGNSAPDKSGLPSDRFSAERTGGSVSTLTIQRTQQEDSAVYLCASSPLGSHGADTQYFGPGTRLTVL.

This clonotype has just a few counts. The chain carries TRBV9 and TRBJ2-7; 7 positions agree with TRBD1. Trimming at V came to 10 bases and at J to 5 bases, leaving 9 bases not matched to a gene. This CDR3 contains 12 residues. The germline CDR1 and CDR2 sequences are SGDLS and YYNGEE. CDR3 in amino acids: CASSGGLNEQYF. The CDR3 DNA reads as TGTGCCTCTTCAGGGGGTCTCAACGAGCAGTACTTC. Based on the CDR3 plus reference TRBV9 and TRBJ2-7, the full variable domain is DSGVTQTPKHLITATGQRVTLRCSPRSGDLSVYWYQQSLDQGLQFLIQYYNGEERAKGNILERFSAQQFPDLHSELNLSSLELGDSALYFCASSGGLNEQYFGPGTRLTVT.

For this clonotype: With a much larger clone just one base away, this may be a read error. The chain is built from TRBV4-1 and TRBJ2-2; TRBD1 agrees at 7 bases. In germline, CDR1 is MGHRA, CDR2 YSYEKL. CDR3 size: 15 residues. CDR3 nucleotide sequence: TGCGCCAGCAGCCAAGACGGGACAGCTCTCGGGGAGCTGTCTTTT. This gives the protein CASSQDGTALGELSF.